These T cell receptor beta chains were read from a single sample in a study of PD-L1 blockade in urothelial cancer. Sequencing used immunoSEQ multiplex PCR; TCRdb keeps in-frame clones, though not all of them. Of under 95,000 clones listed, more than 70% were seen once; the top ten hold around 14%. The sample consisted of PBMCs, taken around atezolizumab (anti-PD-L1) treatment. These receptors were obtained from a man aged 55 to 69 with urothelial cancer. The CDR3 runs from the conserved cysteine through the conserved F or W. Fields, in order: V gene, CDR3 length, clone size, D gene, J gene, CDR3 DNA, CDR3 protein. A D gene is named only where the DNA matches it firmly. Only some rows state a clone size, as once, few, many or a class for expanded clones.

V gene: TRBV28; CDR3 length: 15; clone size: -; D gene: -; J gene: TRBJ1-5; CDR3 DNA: TGTGCCAGCAGCCGTACACAGGGAAGCAATCAGCCCCAGCATTTT; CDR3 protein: CASSRTQGSNQPQHF
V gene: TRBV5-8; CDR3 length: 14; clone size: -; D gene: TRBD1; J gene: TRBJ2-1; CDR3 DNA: TGTGCCAGCAGCCACTCAACAGGGGTCAATGAGCAGTTCTTC; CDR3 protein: CASSHSTGVNEQFF
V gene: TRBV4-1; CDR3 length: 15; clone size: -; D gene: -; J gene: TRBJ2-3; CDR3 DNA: TGCGCCAGCAGACAACCAACTAGGGCAGGAGATACGCAGTATTTT; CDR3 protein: CASRQPTRAGDTQYF
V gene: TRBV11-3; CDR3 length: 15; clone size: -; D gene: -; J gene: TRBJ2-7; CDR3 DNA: TGTGCCAGCAGCCCCGGCGGTCCGAGCTCCTACGAGCAGTACTTC; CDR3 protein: CASSPGGPSSYEQYF
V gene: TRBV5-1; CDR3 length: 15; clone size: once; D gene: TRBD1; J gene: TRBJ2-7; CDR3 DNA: TGCGCCAGCAGCTCAGAGGGGGCCAGATACTACGAGCAGTACTTC; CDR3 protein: CASSSEGARYYEQYF
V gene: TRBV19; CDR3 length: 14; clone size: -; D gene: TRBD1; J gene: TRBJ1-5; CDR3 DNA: TGTGCCAGTAGTTTCTTAGGGACAGGTCAGCCCCAGCATTTT; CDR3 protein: CASSFLGTGQPQHF
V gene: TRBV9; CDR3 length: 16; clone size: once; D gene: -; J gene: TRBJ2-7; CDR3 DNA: TGTGCCAGTACCCGCGGGGGCAGTGGTTTCTTTGACGAGCAGTACTTC; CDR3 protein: CASTRGGSGFFDEQYF
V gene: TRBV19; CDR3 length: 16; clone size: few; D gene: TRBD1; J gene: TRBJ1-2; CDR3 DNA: TGTGCCAGTAGTACAACCGGGACAGGGTTGTCCTATGGCTACACCTTC; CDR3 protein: CASSTTGTGLSYGYTF
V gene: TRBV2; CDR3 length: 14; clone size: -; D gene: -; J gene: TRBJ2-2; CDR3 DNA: TGTGCCAGCATGCCTAGGACGAACACCGGGGAGCTGTTTTTT; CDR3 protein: CASMPRTNTGELFF
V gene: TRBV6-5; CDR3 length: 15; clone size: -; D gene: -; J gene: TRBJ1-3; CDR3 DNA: TGTGCCAGCAGTTACTCGGGGGCCTCGGGAAACACCATATATTTT; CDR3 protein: CASSYSGASGNTIYF
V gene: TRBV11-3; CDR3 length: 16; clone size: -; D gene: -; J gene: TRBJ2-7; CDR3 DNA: TGTGCCAGCAGCTCGGCGGGTCGTCTGCTCTCCTACGAGCAGTACTTC; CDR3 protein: CASSSAGRLLSYEQYF
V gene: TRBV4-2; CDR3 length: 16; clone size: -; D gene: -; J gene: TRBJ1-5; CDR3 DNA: TGTGCCAGCAGCCGGTTGGGGGGGCGTAACAATCAGCCCCAGCATTTT; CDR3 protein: CASSRLGGRNNQPQHF
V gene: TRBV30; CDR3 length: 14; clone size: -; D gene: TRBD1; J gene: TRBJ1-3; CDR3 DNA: TGTGCCTGGCAGACAGGGAAGTTTGGAAACACCATATATTTT; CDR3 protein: CAWQTGKFGNTIYF
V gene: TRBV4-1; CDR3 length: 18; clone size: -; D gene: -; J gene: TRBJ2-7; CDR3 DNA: TGCGCCAGCAGCCAAGGGAGGCCAGCCTTTAAGAGCTCCTACGAGCAGTACTTC; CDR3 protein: CASSQGRPAFKSSYEQYF
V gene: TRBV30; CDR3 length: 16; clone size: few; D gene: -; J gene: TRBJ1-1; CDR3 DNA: TGTGCCTGGAGTAAAGTGAGGGGGAATAAGAACACTGAAGCTTTCTTT; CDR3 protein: CAWSKVRGNKNTEAFF
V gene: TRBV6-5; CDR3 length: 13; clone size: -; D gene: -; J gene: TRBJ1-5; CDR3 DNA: TGTGCCAGCAGTTCACTAGTAAATCAGCCCCAGCATTTT; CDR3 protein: CASSSLVNQPQHF
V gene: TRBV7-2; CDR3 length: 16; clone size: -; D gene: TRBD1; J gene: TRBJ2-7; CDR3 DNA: TGTGCCAGCAACACAGGTCACAGGGGATCAGGGGGCGAGCAGTACTTC; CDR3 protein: CASNTGHRGSGGEQYF
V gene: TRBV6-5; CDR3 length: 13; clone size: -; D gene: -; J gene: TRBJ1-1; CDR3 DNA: TGTGCCAGCAGTACCCAGGTGAACACTGAAGCTTTCTTT; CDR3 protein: CASSTQVNTEAFF
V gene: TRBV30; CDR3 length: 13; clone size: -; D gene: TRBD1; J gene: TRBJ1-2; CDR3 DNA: TGTGCCTGGAGACAGGGGGCTAACTATGGCTACACCTTC; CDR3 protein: CAWRQGANYGYTF
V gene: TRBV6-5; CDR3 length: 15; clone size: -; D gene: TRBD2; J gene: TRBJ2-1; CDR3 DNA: TGTGCCAGCAGTTCCGCACTAGCGGGATACAATGAGCAGTTCTTC; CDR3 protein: CASSSALAGYNEQFF
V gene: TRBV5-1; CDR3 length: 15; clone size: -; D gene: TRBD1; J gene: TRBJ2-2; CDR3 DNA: TGCGCCAGCAGCTTTAGACAGGGGGGCACCGGGGAGCTGTTTTTT; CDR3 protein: CASSFRQGGTGELFF
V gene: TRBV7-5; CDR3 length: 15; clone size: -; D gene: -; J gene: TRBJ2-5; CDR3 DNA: TGTGCCAGAAGCCCGACAGGGCTAGTGATGGAGACCCAGTACTTC; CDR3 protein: CARSPTGLVMETQYF
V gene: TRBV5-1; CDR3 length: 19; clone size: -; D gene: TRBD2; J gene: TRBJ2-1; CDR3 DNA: TGCGCCAGCAGCATCGGAATAGGACTAGCGGGAGGTGGGTACAATGAGCAGTTCTTC; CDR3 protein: CASSIGIGLAGGGYNEQFF
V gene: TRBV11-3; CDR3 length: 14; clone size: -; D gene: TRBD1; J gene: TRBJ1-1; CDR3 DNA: TGTGCCAGCAGCGACAGGGGGCGCGTCGCTGAAGCTTTCTTT; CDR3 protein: CASSDRGRVAEAFF
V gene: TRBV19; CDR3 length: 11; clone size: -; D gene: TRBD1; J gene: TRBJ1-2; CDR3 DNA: TGTGCCACCAGGGGGCCCTATGGCTACACCTTC; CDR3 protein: CATRGPYGYTF
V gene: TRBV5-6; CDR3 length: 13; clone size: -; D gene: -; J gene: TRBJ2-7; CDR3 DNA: TGTGCCAGCCACGATCTACAGCACTACGAGCAGTACTTC; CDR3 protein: CASHDLQHYEQYF
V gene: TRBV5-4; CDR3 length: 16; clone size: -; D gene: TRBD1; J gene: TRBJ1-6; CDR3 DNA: TGTGCCAGCAGTCTGGACAGGGGGAGGAATAATTCACCCCTCCACTTT; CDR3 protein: CASSLDRGRNNSPLHF
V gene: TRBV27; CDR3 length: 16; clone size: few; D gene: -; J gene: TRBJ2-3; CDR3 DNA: TGTGCCAGCAGGCTAGGCGATAGGGGTTTCACAGATACGCAGTATTTT; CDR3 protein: CASRLGDRGFTDTQYF
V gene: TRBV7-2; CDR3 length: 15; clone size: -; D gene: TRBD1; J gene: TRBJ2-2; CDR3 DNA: TGTGCCAGCAGGGGACAGTCAGCGAATTCGGGGGAGCTGTTTTTT; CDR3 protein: CASRGQSANSGELFF
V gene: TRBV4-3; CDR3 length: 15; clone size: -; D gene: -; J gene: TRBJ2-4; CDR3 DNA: TGCGCCAGCAGCCAAGTCGGTCAAGCCAAAAACATTCAGTACTTC; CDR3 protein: CASSQVGQAKNIQYF
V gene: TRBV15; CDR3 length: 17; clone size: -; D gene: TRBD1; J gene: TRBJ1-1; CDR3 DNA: TGTGCCACCAACTCGGACAGGGGCGAATCGAGGGACACTGAAGCTTTCTTT; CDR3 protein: CATNSDRGESRDTEAFF
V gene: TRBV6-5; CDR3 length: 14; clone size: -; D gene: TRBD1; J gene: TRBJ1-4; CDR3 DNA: TGTGCCAGCAGGCCACAGGGGTTCGGGGAAAAACTGTTTTTT; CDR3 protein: CASRPQGFGEKLFF
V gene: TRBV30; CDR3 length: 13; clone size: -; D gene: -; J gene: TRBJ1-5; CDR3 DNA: TGTGCCTGGAGTGTACAGCGGGGTCAGCCCCAGCATTTT; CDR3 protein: CAWSVQRGQPQHF
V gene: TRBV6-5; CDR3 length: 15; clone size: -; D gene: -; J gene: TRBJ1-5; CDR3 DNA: TGTGCCAGCAGCCCGGGGTTGGTGAGCAATCAGCCCCAGCATTTT; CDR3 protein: CASSPGLVSNQPQHF
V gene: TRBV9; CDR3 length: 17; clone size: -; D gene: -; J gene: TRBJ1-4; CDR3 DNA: TGTGCCAGCAGCCCAACCCCGACGGGAGCAACTAATGAAAAACTGTTTTTT; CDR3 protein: CASSPTPTGATNEKLFF
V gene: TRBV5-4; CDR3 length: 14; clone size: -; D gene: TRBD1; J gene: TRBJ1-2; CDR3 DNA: TGTGCCAGCAGCTCATTCAGGGGGCGGGATGGCTACACCTTC; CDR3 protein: CASSSFRGRDGYTF
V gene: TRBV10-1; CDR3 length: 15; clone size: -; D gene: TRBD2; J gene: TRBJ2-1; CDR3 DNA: TGCGCCAGCAGTGAGACAGCGGGAGCCTACAATGAGCAGTTCTTC; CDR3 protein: CASSETAGAYNEQFF
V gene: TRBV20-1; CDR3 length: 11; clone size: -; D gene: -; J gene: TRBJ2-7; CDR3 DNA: TGCAGTGCTAGAGTTACTGACGAGCAGTACTTC; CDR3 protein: CSARVTDEQYF
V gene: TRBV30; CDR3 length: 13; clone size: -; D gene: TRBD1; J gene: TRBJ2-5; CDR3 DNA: TGTGCCTGGAGTGAGTGGACAGGAGAGACCCAGTACTTC; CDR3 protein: CAWSEWTGETQYF
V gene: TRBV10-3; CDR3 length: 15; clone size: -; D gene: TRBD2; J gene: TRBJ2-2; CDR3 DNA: TGTGCCATCAGGACCGGGACTAGCTTCTCCGGGGAGCTGTTTTTT; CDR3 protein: CAIRTGTSFSGELFF
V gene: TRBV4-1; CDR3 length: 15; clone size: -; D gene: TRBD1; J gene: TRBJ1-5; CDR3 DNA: TGCGCCAGCGGTAAAACGGGACAGGGAAACCAGCCCCAGCATTTT; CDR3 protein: CASGKTGQGNQPQHF
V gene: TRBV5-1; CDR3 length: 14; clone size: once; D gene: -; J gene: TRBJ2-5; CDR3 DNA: TGCGCCAGCAGCGTGAAGGGGGGGCGGGAGACCCAGTACTTC; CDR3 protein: CASSVKGGRETQYF